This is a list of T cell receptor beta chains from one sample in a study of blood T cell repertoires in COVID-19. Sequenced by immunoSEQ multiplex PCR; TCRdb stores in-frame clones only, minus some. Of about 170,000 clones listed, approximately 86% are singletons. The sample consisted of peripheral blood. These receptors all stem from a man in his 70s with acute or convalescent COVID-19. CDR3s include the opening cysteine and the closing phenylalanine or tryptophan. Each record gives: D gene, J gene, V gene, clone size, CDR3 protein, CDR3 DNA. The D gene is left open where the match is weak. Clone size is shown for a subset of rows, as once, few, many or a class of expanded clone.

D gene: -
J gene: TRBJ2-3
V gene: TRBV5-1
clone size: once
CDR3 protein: CASSLVGGSDTQYF
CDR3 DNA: TGCGCCAGCAGCTTGGTAGGCGGATCAGATACGCAGTATTTT

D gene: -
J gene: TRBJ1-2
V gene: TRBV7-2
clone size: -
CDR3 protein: CASSFGQGLGYGYTF
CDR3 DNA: TGTGCCAGCAGCTTCGGGCAGGGGCTGGGCTATGGCTACACCTTC

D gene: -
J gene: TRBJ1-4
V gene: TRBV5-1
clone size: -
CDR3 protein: CASSLVGAGEKLFF
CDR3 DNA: TGCGCCAGCAGCTTGGTTGGGGCAGGAGAAAAACTGTTTTTT

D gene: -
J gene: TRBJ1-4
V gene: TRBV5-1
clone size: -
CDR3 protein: CASSLQNLPEKLFF
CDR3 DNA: TGCGCCAGCAGTCTACAGAACCTCCCCGAAAAACTGTTTTTT

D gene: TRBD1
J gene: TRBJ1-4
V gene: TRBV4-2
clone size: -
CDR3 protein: CASSQEGGQGSEKLFF
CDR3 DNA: TGTGCCAGCAGCCAAGAGGGGGGACAGGGGAGTGAAAAACTGTTTTTT

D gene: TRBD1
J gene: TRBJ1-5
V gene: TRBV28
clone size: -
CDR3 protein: CASSSRYLVPGQRLGPQHF
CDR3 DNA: TGTGCCAGCAGTTCCCGTTACCTTGTCCCGGGACAGCGCTTGGGGCCCCAGCATTTT

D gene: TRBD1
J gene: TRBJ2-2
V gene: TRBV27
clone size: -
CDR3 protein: CASSLGTANTGELFF
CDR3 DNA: TGTGCCAGCAGTTTAGGGACAGCGAACACCGGGGAGCTGTTTTTT

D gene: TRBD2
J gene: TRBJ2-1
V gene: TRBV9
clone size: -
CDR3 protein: CASSVAPGGPDEQFF
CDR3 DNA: TGTGCCAGCAGCGTAGCTCCGGGGGGGCCTGATGAGCAGTTCTTC

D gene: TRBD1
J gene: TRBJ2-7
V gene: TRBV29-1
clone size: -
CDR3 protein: CSVRPTGGDEQYF
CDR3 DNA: TGCAGCGTTCGACCGACAGGGGGAGACGAGCAGTACTTC

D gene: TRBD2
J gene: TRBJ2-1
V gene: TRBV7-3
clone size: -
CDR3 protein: CASSLTLAGRNEQFF
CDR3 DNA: TGTGCCAGCAGCTTAACGTTAGCGGGTCGTAATGAGCAGTTCTTC

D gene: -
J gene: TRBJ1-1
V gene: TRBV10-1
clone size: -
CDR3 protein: CASSPSLNTEAFF
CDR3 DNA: TGCGCCAGCAGTCCTTCGTTGAACACTGAAGCTTTCTTT

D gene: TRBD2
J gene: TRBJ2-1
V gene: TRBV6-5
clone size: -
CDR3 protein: CASILAGDPYNEQFF
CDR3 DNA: TGTGCCAGCATCTTAGCGGGAGACCCCTACAATGAGCAGTTCTTC

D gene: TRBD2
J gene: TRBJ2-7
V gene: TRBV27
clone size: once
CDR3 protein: CASSGLAGGDREQYF
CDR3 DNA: TGTGCCAGCAGTGGACTAGCGGGAGGAGATAGGGAGCAGTACTTC

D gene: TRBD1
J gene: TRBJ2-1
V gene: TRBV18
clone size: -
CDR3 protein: CASSPTRRTGESSYNEQFF
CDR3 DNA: TGTGCCAGCTCACCAACTCGTAGGACAGGGGAGAGCTCCTACAATGAGCAGTTCTTC

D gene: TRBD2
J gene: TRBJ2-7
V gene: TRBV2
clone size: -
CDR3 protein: CASSEALWRGSSYEQYF
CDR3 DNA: TGTGCCAGCAGTGAAGCGCTTTGGCGGGGGAGCTCCTACGAGCAGTACTTC

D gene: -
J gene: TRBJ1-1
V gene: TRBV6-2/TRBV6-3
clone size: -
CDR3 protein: CASSSRTEAFF
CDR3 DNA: TGTGCCAGCAGTTCCAGAACTGAAGCTTTCTTT

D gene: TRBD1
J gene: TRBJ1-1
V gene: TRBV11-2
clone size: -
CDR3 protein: CASSFSGTDEAFF
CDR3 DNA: TGTGCCAGCAGCTTCTCCGGGACAGATGAAGCTTTCTTT

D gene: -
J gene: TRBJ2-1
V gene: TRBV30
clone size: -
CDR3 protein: CAWSDSFYNEQFF
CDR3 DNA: TGTGCCTGGAGTGACTCCTTTTACAATGAGCAGTTCTTC

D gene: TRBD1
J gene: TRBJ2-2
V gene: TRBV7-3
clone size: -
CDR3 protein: CASSLGQGWTGELFF
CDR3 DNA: TGTGCCAGCAGCTTGGGACAGGGGTGGACCGGGGAGCTGTTTTTT

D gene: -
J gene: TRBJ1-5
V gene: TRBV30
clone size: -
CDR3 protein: CAWSEWGDVDSQPQHF
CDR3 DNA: TGTGCCTGGAGCGAGTGGGGGGATGTGGATAGTCAGCCCCAGCATTTT

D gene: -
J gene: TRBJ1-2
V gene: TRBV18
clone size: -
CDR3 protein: CASSPPSNLGGYTF
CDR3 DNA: TGTGCCAGCTCACCACCATCGAATCTCGGTGGCTACACCTTC

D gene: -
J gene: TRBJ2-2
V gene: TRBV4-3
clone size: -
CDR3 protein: CASSQVWGLTGELFF
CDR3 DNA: TGCGCCAGCAGCCAAGTGTGGGGGCTCACCGGGGAGCTGTTTTTT

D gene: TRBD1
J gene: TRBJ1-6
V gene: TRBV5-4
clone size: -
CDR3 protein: CASSLGQGPDSYNSPLHF
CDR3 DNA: TGTGCCAGCAGCTTGGGACAGGGCCCCGATTCCTATAATTCACCCCTCCACTTT

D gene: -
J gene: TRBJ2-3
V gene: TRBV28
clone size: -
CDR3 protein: CASSIRLVGRPGTDTQYF
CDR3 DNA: TGTGCCAGCAGTATTCGGTTAGTGGGCAGGCCCGGCACAGATACGCAGTATTTT